This T cell receptor (beta chain) was sequenced during a study of B cell selection in AIRE deficiency. Study-wide results and limits: Shorter CDR3s marked shared Treg sequences, biased toward few non-templated insertions.

Sorted regulatory T cells were CD4-positive, CD25-high and CD127-low or negative. How the authors handled the data: Pooled Tregs gave some 61,000 patient and 9.56x10^4 donor TCRbeta sequences. Assay used: immunoSEQ multiplex PCR; TCRdb lists only in-frame clones, some missing. V, J and clone size are taken as reported in that table, and D and trimming were inferred from the DNA itself. Among roughly 4,900 clones listed, around 87% were seen once. This clone appeared a single time. Its antigen is not known. The same CDR3 is also encoded by other DNA sequences in this sample. The length of the CDR3 is 15 residues. The V gene lost 4 bases and the J gene lost 7 bases, with 16 bases spanning the gap. Germline loops: CDR1 MDHEN, CDR2 SYDVKM.

This clonotype originated in a human donor with AIRE deficiency. Sequenced: Tregs sorted from PBMCs. The V and J genes are TRBV28 and TRBJ1-4, with D unclear. The CDR3 DNA follows: TGTGCCAGCAGTTCTCTCACCTTCGGAGGTGAAAAACTGTTTTTT. Translated: CASSSLTFGGEKLFF. Drawing the rest from reference TRBV28 and TRBJ1-4, the complete variable domain is DVKVTQSSRYLVKRTGEKVFLECVQDMDHENMFWYRQDPGLGLRLIYFSYDVKMKEKGDIPEGYSVSREKKERFSLILESASTNQTSMYLCASSSLTFGGEKLFFGSGTQLSVL.